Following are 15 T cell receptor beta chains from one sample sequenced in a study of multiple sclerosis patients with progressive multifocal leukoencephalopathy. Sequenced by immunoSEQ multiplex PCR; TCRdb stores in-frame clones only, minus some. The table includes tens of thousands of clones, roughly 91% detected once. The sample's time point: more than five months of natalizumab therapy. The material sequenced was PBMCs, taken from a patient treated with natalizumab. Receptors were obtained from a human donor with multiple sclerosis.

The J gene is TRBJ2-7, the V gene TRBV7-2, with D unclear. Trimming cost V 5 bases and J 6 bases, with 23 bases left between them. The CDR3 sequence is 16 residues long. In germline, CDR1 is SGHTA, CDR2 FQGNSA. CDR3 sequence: CASSRSRQSVGTEQYF. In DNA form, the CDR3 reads TGTGCCAGCAGCCGATCTCGACAATCGGTCGGTACCGAGCAGTACTTC. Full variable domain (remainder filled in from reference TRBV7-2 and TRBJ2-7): GAGVSQSPSNKVTEKGKDVELRCDPISGHTALYWYRQSLGQGLEFLIYFQGNSAPDKSGLPSDRFSAERTGGSVSTLTIQRTQQEDSAVYLCASSRSRQSVGTEQYFGPGTRLTVT.

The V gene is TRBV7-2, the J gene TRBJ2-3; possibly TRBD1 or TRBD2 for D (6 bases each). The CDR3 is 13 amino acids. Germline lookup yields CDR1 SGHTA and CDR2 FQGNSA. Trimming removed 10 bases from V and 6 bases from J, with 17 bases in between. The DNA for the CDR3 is TGTGCCATAAGGGGGGCCGGAGCGGATACGCAGTATTTT. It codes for CAIRGAGADTQYF.

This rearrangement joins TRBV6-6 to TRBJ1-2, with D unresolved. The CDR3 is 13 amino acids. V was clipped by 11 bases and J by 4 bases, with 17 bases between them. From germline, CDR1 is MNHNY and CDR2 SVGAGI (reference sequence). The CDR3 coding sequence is TGTGCCGCCTTAGGCGCCAATACCTATGGCTACACCTTC. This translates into CAALGANTYGYTF.

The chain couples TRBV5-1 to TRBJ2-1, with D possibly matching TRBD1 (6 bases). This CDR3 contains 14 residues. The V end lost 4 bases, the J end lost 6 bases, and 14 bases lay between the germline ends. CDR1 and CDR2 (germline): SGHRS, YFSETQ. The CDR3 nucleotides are TGCGCCAGCAGCCCCCCTGGACAGCGCAATGAGCAGTTCTTC. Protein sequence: CASSPPGQRNEQFF.

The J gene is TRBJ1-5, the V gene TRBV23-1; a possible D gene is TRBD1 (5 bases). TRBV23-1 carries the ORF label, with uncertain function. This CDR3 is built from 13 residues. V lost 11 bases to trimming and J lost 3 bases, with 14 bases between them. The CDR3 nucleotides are TGCGCCGAAAACAGGCCGAACAATCAGCCCCAGCATTTT. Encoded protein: CAENRPNNQPQHF.

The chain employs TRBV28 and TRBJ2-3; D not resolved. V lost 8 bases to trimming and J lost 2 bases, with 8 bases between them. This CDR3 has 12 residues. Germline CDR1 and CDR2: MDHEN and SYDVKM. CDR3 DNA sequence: TGTGCCAGCGCGGTAAACACAGATACGCAGTATTTT. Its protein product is CASAVNTDTQYF.

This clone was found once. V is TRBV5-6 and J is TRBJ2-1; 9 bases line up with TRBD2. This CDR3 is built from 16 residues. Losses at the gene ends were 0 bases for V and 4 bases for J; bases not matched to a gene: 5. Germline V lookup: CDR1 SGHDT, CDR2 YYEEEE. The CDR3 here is CASSLARTSEYNEQFF. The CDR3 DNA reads TGTGCCAGCAGCTTGGCGCGGACTAGCGAATACAATGAGCAGTTCTTC. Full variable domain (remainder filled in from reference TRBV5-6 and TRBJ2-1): DAGVTQSPTHLIKTRGQQVTLRCSPKSGHDTVSWYQQALGQGPQFIFQYYEEEERQRGNFPDRFSGHQFPNYSSELNVNALLLGDSALYLCASSLARTSEYNEQFFGPGTRLTVL.

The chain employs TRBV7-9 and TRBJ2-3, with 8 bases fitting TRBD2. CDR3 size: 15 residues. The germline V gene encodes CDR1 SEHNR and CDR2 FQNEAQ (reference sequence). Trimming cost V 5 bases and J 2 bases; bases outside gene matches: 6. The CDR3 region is CASSTPGLDTDTQYF. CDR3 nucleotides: TGTGCCAGCAGCACGCCGGGACTAGACACAGATACGCAGTATTTT.

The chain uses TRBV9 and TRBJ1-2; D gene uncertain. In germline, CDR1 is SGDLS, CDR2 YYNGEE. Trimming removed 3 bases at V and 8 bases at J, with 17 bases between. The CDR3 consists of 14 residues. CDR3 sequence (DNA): TGTGCCAGCAGCGGGGAATCGACCCGCGGGGGCTACACCTTC. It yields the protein CASSGESTRGGYTF.

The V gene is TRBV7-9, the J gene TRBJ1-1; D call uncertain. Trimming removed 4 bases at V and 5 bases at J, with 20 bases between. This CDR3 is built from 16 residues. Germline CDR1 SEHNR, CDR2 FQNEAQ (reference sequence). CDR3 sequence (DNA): TGTGCCAGCAGCTCACAACGACGGCAGGTCGGGACTGAAGCTTTCTTT. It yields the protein CASSSQRRQVGTEAFF.

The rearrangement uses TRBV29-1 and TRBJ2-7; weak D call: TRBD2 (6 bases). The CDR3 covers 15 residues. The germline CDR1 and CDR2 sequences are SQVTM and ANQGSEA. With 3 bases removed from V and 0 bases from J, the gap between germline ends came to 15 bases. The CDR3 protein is CSVDAGRGLSYEQYF. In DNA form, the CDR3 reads TGCAGCGTTGACGCCGGGCGGGGACTCTCCTACGAGCAGTACTTC.

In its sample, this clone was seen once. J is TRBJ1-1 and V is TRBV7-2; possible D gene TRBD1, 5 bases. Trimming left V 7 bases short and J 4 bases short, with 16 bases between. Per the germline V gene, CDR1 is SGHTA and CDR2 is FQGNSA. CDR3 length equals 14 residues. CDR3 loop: CASTPGQGLTEAFF. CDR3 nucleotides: TGTGCCAGCACCCCAGGGCAGGGTCTCACTGAAGCTTTCTTT.

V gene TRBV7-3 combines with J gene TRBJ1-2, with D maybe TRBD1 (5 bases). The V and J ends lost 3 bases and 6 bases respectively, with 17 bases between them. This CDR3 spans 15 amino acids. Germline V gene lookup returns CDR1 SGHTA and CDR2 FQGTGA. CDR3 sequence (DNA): TGTGCCAGCAGCTTCTCCCTCTTGGGGACGGATGGCTACACCTTC. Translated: CASSFSLLGTDGYTF.

CDR3 in DNA: TGCGCCAGCAGCTTGGCCGGAACTAGCGGAGGAGATACGCAGTATTTT. Protein: CASSLAGTSGGDTQYF. This chain uses TRBV5-1 with TRBJ2-3; 8 positions agree with TRBD2. With V trimmed by 0 bases and J by 5 bases, 8 bases remained unmatched. Germline assignment: CDR1 SGHRS and CDR2 YFSETQ. The CDR3 runs 16 residues. The full variable domain, in which reference TRBV5-1 and TRBJ2-3 provide the parts outside the CDR3, is KAGVTQTPRYLIKTRGQQVTLSCSPISGHRSVSWYQQTPGQGLQFLFEYFSETQRNKGNFPGRFSGRQFSNSRSEMNVSTLELGDSALYLCASSLAGTSGGDTQYFGPGTRLTVL.

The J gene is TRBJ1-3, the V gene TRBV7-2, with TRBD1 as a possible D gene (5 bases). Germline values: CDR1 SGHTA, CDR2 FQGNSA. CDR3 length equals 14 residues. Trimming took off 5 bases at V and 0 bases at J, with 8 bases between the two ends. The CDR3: CASSTGLSGNTIYF. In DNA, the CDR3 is TGTGCCAGCAGCACGGGACTCTCTGGAAACACCATATATTTT. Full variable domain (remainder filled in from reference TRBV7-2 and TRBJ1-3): GAGVSQSPSNKVTEKGKDVELRCDPISGHTALYWYRQSLGQGLEFLIYFQGNSAPDKSGLPSDRFSAERTGGSVSTLTIQRTQQEDSAVYLCASSTGLSGNTIYFGEGSWLTVV.